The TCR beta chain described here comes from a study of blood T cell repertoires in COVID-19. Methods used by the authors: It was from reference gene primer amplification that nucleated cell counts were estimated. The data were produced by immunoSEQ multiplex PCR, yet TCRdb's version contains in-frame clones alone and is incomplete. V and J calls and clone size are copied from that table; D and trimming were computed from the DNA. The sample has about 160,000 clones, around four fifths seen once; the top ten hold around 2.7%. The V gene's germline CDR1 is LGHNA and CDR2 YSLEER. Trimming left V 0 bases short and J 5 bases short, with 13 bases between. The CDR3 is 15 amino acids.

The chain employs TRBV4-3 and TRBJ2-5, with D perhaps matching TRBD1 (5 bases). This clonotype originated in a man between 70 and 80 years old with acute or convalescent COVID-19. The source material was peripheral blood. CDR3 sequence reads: CASSQEARVMETQYF. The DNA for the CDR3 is TGCGCCAGCAGCCAAGAGGCCAGGGTTATGGAGACCCAGTACTTC.